This passage covers 27 T cell receptor beta chains from one sample sequenced in a study of T cell changes during pregnancy in multiple sclerosis. Libraries were prepared by immunoSEQ multiplex PCR; TCRdb keeps only in-frame clonotypes and omits some of them. The sample has 60,000 to 75,000 clones, around 90% seen once; the top ten hold roughly 1.5%. This specimen was peripheral blood, taken in the third trimester of pregnancy. The source is a female donor with multiple sclerosis, enrolled in a pregnancy study.

The chain employs TRBV13 and TRBJ2-1; D unresolved. CDR1 is PRHDT, CDR2 FYEKMQ, per germline (reference sequence). The CDR3 has 14 residues. V was clipped by 1 base and J by 5 bases, with 9 bases between them. DNA for the CDR3: TGTGCCAGCAGCTTAGATGACTTCCACAATGAGCAGTTCTTC. Translated: CASSLDDFHNEQFF.

The chain couples TRBV28 to TRBJ2-2; perhaps TRBD2 as D (5 bases). Germline lookup yields CDR1 MDHEN and CDR2 SYDVKM. The V end lost 8 bases, the J end lost 5 bases, and 24 bases lay between the germline ends. The CDR3 is 17 amino acids. CDR3 sequence (DNA): TGTGCCAGCTCCCCCTTAGCCGGCGGGCGCGGAACCGGGGAGCTGTTTTTT. Amino acids: CASSPLAGGRGTGELFF.

The genes are TRBV6-1 and TRBJ1-2, with no clear D. The CDR3 is made up of 17 amino acids. Trimming removed 3 bases from V and 4 bases from J, with 21 bases in between. The germline V gene has CDR1 MNHNS and CDR2 SASEGT. The CDR3 reads CASSDRAASGLLYGYTF. The CDR3 DNA reads as TGTGCCAGCAGTGATCGGGCCGCCAGCGGTCTCCTCTATGGCTACACCTTC.

This clone came up once. The CDR3 sequence is CASSSQLRNYGYTF. CDR3 nucleotides: TGTGCCAGCAGCTCCCAACTCCGGAACTATGGCTACACCTTC. The chain carries TRBV5-6 and TRBJ1-2, with D hard to call. CDR1 is SGHDT, CDR2 YYEEEE, per germline. Trimming left V 3 bases short and J 2 bases short, with 11 bases between. The CDR3 totals 14 residues. The whole variable domain, remainder taken from reference TRBV5-6 and TRBJ1-2, is DAGVTQSPTHLIKTRGQQVTLRCSPKSGHDTVSWYQQALGQGPQFIFQYYEEEERQRGNFPDRFSGHQFPNYSSELNVNALLLGDSALYLCASSSQLRNYGYTFGSGTRLTVV.

The rearrangement links TRBV4-1 to TRBJ1-2; maybe TRBD1 (5 bases). The CDR3 totals 14 residues. Trimming cost V 3 bases and J 4 bases, with 12 bases left between them. The germline V gene encodes CDR1 MGHRA and CDR2 YSYEKL. The CDR3: CASSQGGRPYGYTF. CDR3 nucleotide sequence: TGCGCCAGCAGCCAGGGGGGACGGCCCTATGGCTACACCTTC.

This clone has just one count. The rearrangement uses TRBV6-5 and TRBJ2-5; no clear D. Trimming stripped 2 bases from V and 5 bases from J, with 9 bases between. The CDR3 runs to 13 residues. Per the germline V gene, CDR1 is MNHEY and CDR2 is SVGAGI. The CDR3 DNA is TGTGCCAGCAGTTACCGCGACTGGGAGACCCAGTACTTC. It encodes CASSYRDWETQYF.

The chain has TRBV11-1 and TRBJ1-2; 10 bases map to TRBD1. This CDR3 is 14 amino acids long. Looked up from germline, CDR1 is SGHAT and CDR2 is FQDESV (reference sequence). Trimming at V came to 4 bases and at J to 7 bases, leaving 6 bases not matched to a gene. The CDR3 region has the DNA TGTGCCAGCAGCTCATCCGGGACAGGGGTTGGCTACACCTTC. Translating it yields CASSSSGTGVGYTF.

The V gene is TRBV5-6, the J gene TRBJ2-2; TRBD2 agrees at 12 bases. Germline assignment: CDR1 SGHDT and CDR2 YYEEEE. The CDR3 runs 15 residues. Trimming took 4 bases from V and 3 from J; bases not matched to a gene: 1. The DNA of the CDR3 is TGTGCCAGCAGCCGACTAGCGGGGGACACCGGGGAGCTGTTTTTT. Translated, it gives CASSRLAGDTGELFF.

The genes are TRBV9 and TRBJ1-1, with D perhaps TRBD1 (5 bases). The length of the CDR3 is 14 residues. Germline V lookup: CDR1 SGDLS, CDR2 YYNGEE. The V end lost 0 bases, the J end lost 5 bases, and 11 bases lay between the germline ends. This CDR3 is CASSVDGGRTEAFF. CDR3 coding DNA: TGTGCCAGCAGCGTAGACGGGGGGAGGACTGAAGCTTTCTTT.

This clone was recorded a few times. The chain is built from TRBV9 and TRBJ2-3; D is perhaps TRBD1 (5 bases). V was clipped by 0 bases and J by 1 base, with 9 bases between them. This CDR3 comprises 15 residues. CDR1 and CDR2 (germline): SGDLS, YYNGEE. The CDR3 bases are TGTGCCAGCAGCGTAGCTGGGGCTCGCACAGATACGCAGTATTTT. It yields the protein CASSVAGARTDTQYF.

The V call is TRBV28, the J call TRBJ2-7; 9 bases line up with TRBD1. Germline trimming cut 3 bases from V and 4 bases from J; bases unmatched to any gene: 4. There are 14 residues in the CDR3. The V gene's germline CDR1 is MDHEN and CDR2 SYDVKM. CDR3 in DNA: TGTGCCAGCAGTTTCACAGGGGGCGTGTACGAGCAGTACTTC. This gives the protein CASSFTGGVYEQYF.

This chain connects TRBV2 to TRBJ1-5, with 11 nucleotides matching TRBD1. CDR1 SNHLY and CDR2 FYNNEI come from the germline V gene. Trimming took 7 bases from V and 6 from J; bases not matched to a gene: 2. The CDR3 length is 13 residues. The chain's CDR3 is CASIGTGGQPQHF. CDR3 nucleotide sequence: TGTGCCAGCATTGGGACAGGGGGTCAGCCCCAGCATTTT.

This chain joins TRBV5-5 and TRBJ2-7; 8 bases fit TRBD1. V shed 1 base, J shed 2 bases, and the junction held 5 bases outside the gene matches. The CDR3 covers 15 residues. Germline V lookup: CDR1 SGHKS, CDR2 YYEKEE (reference sequence). In nucleotides, the CDR3 is TGTGCCAGCAGCTTGATAGGGACAGGAACCTACGAGCAGTACTTC. Its translation: CASSLIGTGTYEQYF.

This chain links TRBV28 with TRBJ2-2; D is uncertain. From germline, CDR1 is MDHEN and CDR2 SYDVKM. The CDR3 is made up of 16 amino acids. V dropped 1 base and J dropped 3 bases, with 12 bases sitting between them. For the CDR3, the DNA is TGTGCCAGCAGTTTATTTGTCGGTAGTCACACCGGGGAGCTGTTTTTT. Residues: CASSLFVGSHTGELFF. The variable domain in full, completed from reference TRBV28 and TRBJ2-2, reads DVKVTQSSRYLVKRTGEKVFLECVQDMDHENMFWYRQDPGLGLRLIYFSYDVKMKEKGDIPEGYSVSREKKERFSLILESASTNQTSMYLCASSLFVGSHTGELFFGEGSRLTVL.

The chain is built from TRBV5-1 and TRBJ1-1; the match to TRBD1 covers 7 bases. The CDR3 sequence is 13 residues long. V shed 0 bases, J shed 8 bases, and the junction held 4 bases outside the gene matches. CDR1 SGHRS and CDR2 YFSETQ come from the germline V gene. The CDR3 DNA reads as TGCGCCAGCAGCTTGGAGTGGACAGGAGAAGCTTTCTTT. The encoded protein is CASSLEWTGEAFF.

The rearrangement links TRBV28 to TRBJ1-6, with D possibly matching TRBD1 (5 bases). The CDR3 sequence is 13 residues long. CDR1 is MDHEN and CDR2 is SYDVKM in the germline V gene. V lost 5 bases and J 8 bases, leaving 10 bases between the germline ends. The CDR3 region is CASSIPGYSPLHF. The CDR3 region has the DNA TGTGCCAGCAGTATCCCAGGGTATTCACCCCTCCACTTT.

The genes are TRBV11-1 and TRBJ1-1, with D perhaps TRBD1 (5 bases). V shed 1 base and J shed 5 bases, with 11 bases lying between them. The CDR3 runs 14 residues. Per the germline V gene, CDR1 is SGHAT and CDR2 is FQDESV (reference sequence). CDR3 region: CASSLVGGVTEAFF. The CDR3 bases are TGTGCCAGCAGCTTAGTTGGAGGGGTAACTGAAGCTTTCTTT. The variable domain in full, completed from reference TRBV11-1 and TRBJ1-1, reads EAEVAQSPRYKITEKSQAVAFWCDPISGHATLYWYRQILGQGPELLVQFQDESVVDDSQLPKDRFSAERLKGVDSTLKIQPAELGDSAMYLCASSLVGGVTEAFFGQGTRLTVV.

DNA of the CDR3: TGTGCCAGCAGTTTGCCGGGGACAGGGGGACTCGAGCAGTACTTC. This codes for CASSLPGTGGLEQYF. The chain links TRBV28 to TRBJ2-7; 11 bases match TRBD1. The junction had 7 bases not matched to a gene; V was cut back by 3 bases and J by 6 bases. The germline V gene has CDR1 MDHEN and CDR2 SYDVKM. This CDR3 comprises 15 residues.

V and J are TRBV30 and TRBJ1-3; the match to TRBD1 covers 8 bases. This CDR3 is built from 15 residues. Trimming took 3 bases from V and 3 from J; bases not matched to a gene: 7. The germline gives CDR1 GTSNPN, CDR2 SVGIG (reference sequence). The CDR3 sequence: CAWSTQGAGGNTIYF. The DNA of the CDR3 is TGTGCCTGGAGCACGCAGGGGGCAGGTGGAAACACCATATATTTT.

This rearrangement joins TRBV7-2 to TRBJ1-2; 7 bases fit TRBD1. V dropped 5 bases and J dropped 3; count of bases not matched to a gene: 6. Germline V gene sequence: CDR1 SGHTA, CDR2 FQGNSA. This CDR3 spans 14 amino acids. The CDR3 loop reads CASSTSQGYYGYTF. In DNA form, the CDR3 reads TGTGCCAGCAGCACCTCACAGGGGTACTATGGCTACACCTTC.

This clone was picked up one time. J is TRBJ1-4 and V is TRBV13; D is perhaps TRBD1 (6 bases). The V gene's germline CDR1 is PRHDT and CDR2 FYEKMQ (reference sequence). There are 15 residues in the CDR3. The V gene lost 2 bases and the J gene lost 5 bases, with 12 bases spanning the gap. The CDR3 coding sequence is TGTGCCAGCAGCTTACAGTCACAGGGCAATGAAAAACTGTTTTTT. Translation gives CASSLQSQGNEKLFF.

The V gene is TRBV2, the J gene TRBJ2-3; perhaps TRBD2 as D (6 bases). Germline V gene data show CDR1 as SNHLY and CDR2 as FYNNEI. The CDR3 sequence is 12 residues long. Trimming removed 9 bases at V and 5 bases at J, with 12 bases between. In DNA form, the CDR3 reads TGTGCCAGTAGATACGGGGGAGATACGCAGTATTTT. Encoded protein: CASRYGGDTQYF.

The V gene is TRBV28, the J gene TRBJ1-4, with 8 bases aligning to TRBD1. CDR1 is MDHEN and CDR2 is SYDVKM in the germline V gene. The junction had 9 bases not matched to a gene; V was cut back by 10 bases and J by 8 bases. CDR3 size: 13 residues. The CDR3 is CATRRQGIEKLFF. The DNA of the CDR3 is TGTGCCACCAGACGACAGGGGATAGAAAAACTGTTTTTT.

The V gene is TRBV19, the J gene TRBJ1-3; D uncertain. The germline gives CDR1 LNHDA, CDR2 SQIVND (reference sequence). There are 14 residues in the CDR3. V lost 3 bases and J 4 bases, leaving 10 bases between the germline ends. The CDR3 coding sequence is TGTGCCAGTAGTATCGCAGGAGGAGGAAACACCATATATTTT. It encodes CASSIAGGGNTIYF.

CDR3 residues: CATRTGGGSEQYF. In nucleotides, the CDR3 is TGTGCCACCCGGACAGGGGGCGGTTCCGAGCAGTACTTC. V and J are TRBV7-2 and TRBJ2-7; the match to TRBD1 covers 11 bases. After removal of 10 bases from V and 6 bases from J, the junction contained 8 bases not matched to a gene. Per the germline V gene, CDR1 is SGHTA and CDR2 is FQGNSA. The CDR3 runs 13 residues. Full variable domain (missing parts from reference TRBV7-2 and TRBJ2-7): GAGVSQSPSNKVTEKGKDVELRCDPISGHTALYWYRQSLGQGLEFLIYFQGNSAPDKSGLPSDRFSAERTGGSVSTLTIQRTQQEDSAVYLCATRTGGGSEQYFGPGTRLTVT.

This clone was seen more than once but under ten times. The V call is TRBV10-3, the J call TRBJ1-2, with D perhaps TRBD1 (5 bases). V was shortened by 0 bases and J by 0 bases, with 11 bases between the two germline ends. The CDR3 is 16 amino acids. Germline CDR1 and CDR2: ENHRY and SYGVKD. DNA for the CDR3: TGTGCCATCAGTGAGTCGTTGGGGGGGACTAACTATGGCTACACCTTC. Amino acids: CAISESLGGTNYGYTF.

The gene calls are TRBV11-2 and TRBJ2-7; D remains ambiguous. CDR3 length: 13 residues. Trimming cost V 5 bases and J 1 base, with 9 bases left between them. The germline V gene encodes CDR1 SGHAT and CDR2 FQNNGV. CDR3: CASSPIGSYEQYF. As DNA, the CDR3 is TGTGCCAGCAGCCCGATCGGGTCCTACGAGCAGTACTTC.